This TCR beta chain was observed in a study of resident and recirculating memory T cells in vitiligo. Study as a whole: Each patient gave two lesional and two nonlesional epidermal shave biopsies, plus PBMCs. The study, taken as a whole, reports: No unique dominant TCR clone was found in vitiligo lesions. Different lesions suggested infiltration by different T cell clones.

CDR1 is SEHNR, CDR2 FQNEAQ, per germline (reference sequence). The CDR3 has 14 residues. Trimming took 3 bases from V and 6 from J, leaving 15 bases between them. Profiled with immunoSEQ multiplex PCR; TCRdb holds only in-frame clones, not every one. The sample yields roughly 80,000 clones, about 92% seen once. A remark on this clone: The antigen is undetermined.

Patients had to be free of confetti depigmentation, indicating active vitiligo. Material: blood. The genes are TRBV7-9 and TRBJ2-7; no definite D call. The receptor was derived from a male donor with vitiligo. CDR3 loop: CASSFSASPGEQYF. In nucleotides, the CDR3 is TGTGCCAGCAGCTTCAGCGCTAGTCCGGGCGAGCAGTACTTC.